These 8 T cell receptor beta chains came from one sample sequenced in a study of blood T cell repertoires in COVID-19. Method: immunoSEQ multiplex PCR; TCRdb's copy keeps in-frame clones and lacks some. The sample carries tens of thousands of clones, about four fifths recorded once. The source material was peripheral blood. All receptors come from a man in his 70s with COVID-19, enrolled during active disease.

The chain combines TRBV2 with TRBJ1-1; D is unresolved. From germline, CDR1 is SNHLY and CDR2 FYNNEI. Between the trimmed V and J ends, which lost 0 bases and 11 bases, there was a span of 7 bases. The CDR3 extends over 11 amino acids. The CDR3 DNA follows: TGTGCCAGCAGTGAAGCGGAGACGGCTTTCTTT. Translation: CASSEAETAFF.

CDR3 loop: CASSPGLARNTGELFF. CDR3 DNA: TGTGCCAGCAGCCCTGGACTAGCGAGGAACACCGGGGAGCTGTTTTTT. The chain is built from TRBV16 and TRBJ2-2; 9 bases agree with TRBD2. V shed 4 bases and J 1 base; nucleotides not matched to a gene: 4. Per the germline V gene, CDR1 is KGHSY and CDR2 is FQNENV. This CDR3 spans 16 amino acids. Complete variable domain (other parts from reference TRBV16 and TRBJ2-2): GEEVAQTPKHLVRGEGQKAKLYCAPIKGHSYVFWYQQVLKNEFKFLISFQNENVFDETGMPKERFSAKCLPNSPCSLEIQATKLEDSAVYFCASSPGLARNTGELFFGEGSRLTVL.

The chain uses TRBV27 and TRBJ2-2, with D perhaps TRBD1 (5 bases). The CDR3 is 17 amino acids. The V end lost 5 bases, the J end lost 4 bases, and 20 bases lay between the germline ends. Germline CDR1 is MNHEY and CDR2 is SMNVEV (reference sequence). CDR3 residues: CASSPESTLRGTGELFF. CDR3 coding DNA: TGTGCCAGCAGTCCCGAATCGACACTTAGGGGCACCGGGGAGCTGTTTTTT.

In DNA, the CDR3 is TGTGCCAGCAGTTCAGGGGGTGACCCCCAAAAACTGTTTTTT. It translates to CASSSGGDPQKLFF. This chain links TRBV28 with TRBJ1-4; 7 bases align to TRBD1. In germline, CDR1 is MDHEN, CDR2 SYDVKM. CDR3 length: 14 residues. V lost 4 bases to trimming and J lost 9 bases; unmatched junction nucleotides: 8.

The rearrangement links TRBV19 to TRBJ2-5, with TRBD2 matching 7 bases. This CDR3 has 13 amino acids. In germline, CDR1 is LNHDA, CDR2 SQIVND (reference sequence). V lost 4 bases and J lost 2; bases outside the gene matches: 1. CDR3 protein: CASSNSGQETQYF. The CDR3 DNA is TGTGCCAGTAGTAATAGCGGGCAAGAGACCCAGTACTTC.

This clone was seen just once. The chain combines TRBV14 with TRBJ2-1; TRBD1 matches at 7 bases. Germline trimming cut 4 bases from V and 2 bases from J; bases unmatched to any gene: 5. The CDR3 covers 15 residues. Germline CDR1 SGHDN, CDR2 FVKESK. The CDR3 DNA sequence: TGTGCCAGCAGCCCCGGGACAGCACCCTACAATGAGCAGTTCTTC. Its translation is CASSPGTAPYNEQFF.

This clone occurred a few times. This chain uses TRBV5-6 with TRBJ1-1, with D tentatively TRBD1 (6 bases). The V and J ends lost 1 base and 4 bases respectively, with 11 bases between them. This CDR3 is built from 14 residues. In germline, CDR1 is SGHDT, CDR2 YYEEEE. The CDR3 DNA follows: TGTGCCAGCAGCTTGCGGTACAGGGCCACTGAAGCTTTCTTT. Protein: CASSLRYRATEAFF.

The V gene is TRBV27, the J gene TRBJ1-6; D might be TRBD1 (6 bases). The CDR3 sequence is 13 residues long. V was cut by 5 bases and J by 12 bases, with 14 bases left in between. Germline V gene data show CDR1 as MNHEY and CDR2 as SMNVEV (reference sequence). The CDR3 nucleotides read TGTGCCAGCAGTCCGAGGACAGAGGAACCCCTCCACTTT. This codes for CASSPRTEEPLHF.